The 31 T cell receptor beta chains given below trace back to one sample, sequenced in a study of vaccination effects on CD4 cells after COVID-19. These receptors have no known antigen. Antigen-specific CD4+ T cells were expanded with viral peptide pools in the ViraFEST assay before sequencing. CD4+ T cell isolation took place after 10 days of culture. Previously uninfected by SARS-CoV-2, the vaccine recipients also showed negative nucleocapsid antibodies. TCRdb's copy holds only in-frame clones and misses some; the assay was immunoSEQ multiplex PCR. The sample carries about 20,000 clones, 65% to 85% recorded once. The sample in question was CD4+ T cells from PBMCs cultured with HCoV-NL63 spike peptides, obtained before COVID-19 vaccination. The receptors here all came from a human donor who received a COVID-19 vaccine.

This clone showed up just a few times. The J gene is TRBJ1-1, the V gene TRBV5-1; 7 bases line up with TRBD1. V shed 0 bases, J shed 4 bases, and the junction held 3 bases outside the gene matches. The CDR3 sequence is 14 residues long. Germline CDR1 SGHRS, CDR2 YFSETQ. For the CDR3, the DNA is TGCGCCAGCAGCTTGGAGGCAGGGGGCACTGAAGCTTTCTTT. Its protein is CASSLEAGGTEAFF.

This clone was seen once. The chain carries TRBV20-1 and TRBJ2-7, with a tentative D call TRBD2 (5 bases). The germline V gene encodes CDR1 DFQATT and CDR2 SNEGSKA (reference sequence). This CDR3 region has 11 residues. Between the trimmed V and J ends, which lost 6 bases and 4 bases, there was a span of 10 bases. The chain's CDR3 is CSALLGYEQYF. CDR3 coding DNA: TGCAGTGCATTACTAGGTTACGAGCAGTACTTC.

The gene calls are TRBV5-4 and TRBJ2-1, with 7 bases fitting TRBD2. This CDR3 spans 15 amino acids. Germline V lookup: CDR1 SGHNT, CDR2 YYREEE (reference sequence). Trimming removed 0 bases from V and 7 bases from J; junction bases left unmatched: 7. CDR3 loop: CASSLASGLWNEQFF. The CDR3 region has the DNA TGTGCCAGCAGCTTGGCTAGCGGCCTATGGAATGAGCAGTTCTTC.

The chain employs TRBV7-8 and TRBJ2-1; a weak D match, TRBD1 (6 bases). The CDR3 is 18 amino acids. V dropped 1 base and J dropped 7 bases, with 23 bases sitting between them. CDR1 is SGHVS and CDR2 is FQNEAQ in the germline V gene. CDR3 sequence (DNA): TGTGCCAGCAGCTTAGGAATACAGGGAACGAGGGGTTATAATGAGCAGTTCTTC. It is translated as CASSLGIQGTRGYNEQFF. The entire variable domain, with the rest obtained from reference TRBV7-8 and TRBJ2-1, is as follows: GAGVSQSPRYKVAKRGQDVALRCDPISGHVSLFWYQQALGQGPEFLTYFQNEAQLDKSGLPSDRFFAERPEGSVSTLKIQRTQQEDSAVYLCASSLGIQGTRGYNEQFFGPGTRLTVL.

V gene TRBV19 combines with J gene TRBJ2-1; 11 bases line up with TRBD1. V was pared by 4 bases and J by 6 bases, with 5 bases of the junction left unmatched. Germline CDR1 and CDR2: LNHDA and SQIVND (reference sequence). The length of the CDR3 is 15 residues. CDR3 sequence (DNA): TGTGCCAGTAGTACCCGGGACAGGGGGATCAATGAGCAGTTCTTC. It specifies CASSTRDRGINEQFF.

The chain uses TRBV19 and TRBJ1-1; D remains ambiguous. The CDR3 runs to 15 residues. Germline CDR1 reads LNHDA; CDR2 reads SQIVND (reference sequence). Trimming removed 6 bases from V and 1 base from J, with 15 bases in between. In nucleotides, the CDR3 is TGTGCCAGTAGGGCCCTTAGGGAGAGGAACACTGAAGCTTTCTTT. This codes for CASRALRERNTEAFF. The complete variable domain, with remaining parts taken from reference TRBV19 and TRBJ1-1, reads DGGITQSPKYLFRKEGQNVTLSCEQNLNHDAMYWYRQDPGQGLRLIYYSQIVNDFQKGDIAEGYSVSREKKESFPLTVTSAQKNPTAFYLCASRALRERNTEAFFGQGTRLTVV.

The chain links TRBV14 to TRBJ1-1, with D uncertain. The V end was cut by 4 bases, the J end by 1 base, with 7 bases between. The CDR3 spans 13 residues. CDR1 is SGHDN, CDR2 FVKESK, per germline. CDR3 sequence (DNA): TGTGCCAGCAGCCCACAAGGGAACACTGAAGCTTTCTTT. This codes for CASSPQGNTEAFF.

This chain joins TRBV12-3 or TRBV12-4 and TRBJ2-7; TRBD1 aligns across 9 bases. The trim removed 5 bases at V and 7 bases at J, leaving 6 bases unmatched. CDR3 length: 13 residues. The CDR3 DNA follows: TGTGCCAGCAGTCGGGACAGGGTAGGAGAGCAGTACTTC. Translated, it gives CASSRDRVGEQYF.

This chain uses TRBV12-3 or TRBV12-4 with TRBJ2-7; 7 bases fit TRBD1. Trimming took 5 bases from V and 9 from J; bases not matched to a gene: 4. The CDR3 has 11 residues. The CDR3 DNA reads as TGTGCCAGCAGTCCCGACAGGGTGCAGTACTTC. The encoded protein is CASSPDRVQYF.

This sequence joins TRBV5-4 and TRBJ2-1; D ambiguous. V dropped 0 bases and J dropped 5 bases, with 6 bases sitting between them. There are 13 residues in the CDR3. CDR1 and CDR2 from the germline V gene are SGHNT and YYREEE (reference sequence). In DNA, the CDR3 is TGTGCCAGCAGCTTGGCCATAGACAATGAGCAGTTCTTC. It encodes CASSLAIDNEQFF.

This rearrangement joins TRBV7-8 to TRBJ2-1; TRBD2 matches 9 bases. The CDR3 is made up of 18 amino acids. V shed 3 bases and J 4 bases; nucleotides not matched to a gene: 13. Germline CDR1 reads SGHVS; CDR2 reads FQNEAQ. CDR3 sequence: CASSFMSGGKTPYNEQFF. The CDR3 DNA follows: TGTGCCAGCAGCTTTATGAGCGGGGGGAAAACTCCATACAATGAGCAGTTCTTC.

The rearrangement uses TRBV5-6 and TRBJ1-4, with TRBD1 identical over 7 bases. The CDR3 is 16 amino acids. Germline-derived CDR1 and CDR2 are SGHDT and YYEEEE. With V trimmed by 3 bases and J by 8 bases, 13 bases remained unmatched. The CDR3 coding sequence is TGTGCCAGCAGCTCCCTTCGACAGGGAGAGAGGGAAAAACTGTTTTTT. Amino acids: CASSSLRQGEREKLFF.

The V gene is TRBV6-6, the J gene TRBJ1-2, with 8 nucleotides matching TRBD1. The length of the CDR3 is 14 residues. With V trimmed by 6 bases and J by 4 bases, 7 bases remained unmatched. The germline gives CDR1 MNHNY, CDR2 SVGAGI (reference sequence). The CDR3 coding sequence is TGTGCCAGCAGCGACAGGGGAAGGAGCTATGGCTACACCTTC. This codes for CASSDRGRSYGYTF.

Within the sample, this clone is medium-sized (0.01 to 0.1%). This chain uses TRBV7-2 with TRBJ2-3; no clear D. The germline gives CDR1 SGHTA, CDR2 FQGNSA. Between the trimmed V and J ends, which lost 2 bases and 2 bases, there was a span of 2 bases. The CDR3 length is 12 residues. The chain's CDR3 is CASSLFTDTQYF. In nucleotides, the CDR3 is TGTGCCAGCAGCTTATTCACAGATACGCAGTATTTT.

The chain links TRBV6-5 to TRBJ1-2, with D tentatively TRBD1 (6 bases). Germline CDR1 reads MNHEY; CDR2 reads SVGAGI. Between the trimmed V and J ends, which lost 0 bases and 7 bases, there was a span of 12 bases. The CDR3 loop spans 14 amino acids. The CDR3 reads CASSYSRGTTGYTF. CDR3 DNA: TGTGCCAGCAGTTACTCGCGTGGGACAACTGGCTACACCTTC.

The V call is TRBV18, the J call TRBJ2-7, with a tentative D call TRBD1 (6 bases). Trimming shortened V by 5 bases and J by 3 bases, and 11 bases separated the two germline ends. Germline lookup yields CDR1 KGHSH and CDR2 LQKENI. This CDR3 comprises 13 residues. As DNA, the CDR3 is TGTGCCAGCTCATCGGGACACGGCTACGAGCAGTACTTC. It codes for CASSSGHGYEQYF. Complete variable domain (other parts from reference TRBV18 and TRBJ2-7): NAGVMQNPRHLVRRRGQEARLRCSPMKGHSHVYWYRQLPEEGLKFMVYLQKENIIDESGMPKERFSAEFPKEGPSILRIQQVVRGDSAAYFCASSSGHGYEQYFGPGTRLTVT.

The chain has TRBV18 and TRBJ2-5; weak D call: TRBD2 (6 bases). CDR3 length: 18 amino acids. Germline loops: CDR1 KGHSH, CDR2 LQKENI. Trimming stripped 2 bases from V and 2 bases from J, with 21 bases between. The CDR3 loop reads CASSPGWLATEGQETQYF. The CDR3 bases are TGTGCCAGCTCACCAGGGTGGCTAGCGACGGAGGGACAAGAGACCCAGTACTTC.

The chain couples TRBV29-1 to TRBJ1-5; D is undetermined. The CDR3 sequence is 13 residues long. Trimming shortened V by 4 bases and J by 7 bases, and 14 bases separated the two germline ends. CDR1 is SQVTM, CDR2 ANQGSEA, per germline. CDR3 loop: CSVAAGLGQPQHF. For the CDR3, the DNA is TGCAGCGTTGCGGCCGGCTTGGGACAGCCCCAGCATTTT.

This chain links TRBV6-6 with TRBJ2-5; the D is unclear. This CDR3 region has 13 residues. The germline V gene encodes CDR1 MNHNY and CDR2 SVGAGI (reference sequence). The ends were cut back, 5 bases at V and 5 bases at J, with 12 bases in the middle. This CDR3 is CASSTVGGETQYF. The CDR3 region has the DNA TGTGCCAGCAGTACTGTGGGTGGGGAGACCCAGTACTTC.

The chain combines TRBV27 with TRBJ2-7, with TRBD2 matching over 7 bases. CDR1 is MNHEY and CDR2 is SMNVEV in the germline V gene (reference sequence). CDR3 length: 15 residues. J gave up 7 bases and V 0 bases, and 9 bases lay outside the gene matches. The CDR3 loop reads CASSLSPGRVKEQYF. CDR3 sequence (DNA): TGTGCCAGCAGTTTATCACCGGGGAGGGTGAAGGAGCAGTACTTC.

The CDR3 DNA is TGTGCCAGCAGTCTCGAGTGGACACCCCAAGAGACCCAGTACTTC. Translation gives CASSLEWTPQETQYF. This rearrangement joins TRBV6-5 to TRBJ2-5; maybe TRBD1 (5 bases). The CDR3 covers 15 residues. The ends were cut back, 5 bases at V and 1 base at J, with 14 bases in the middle. Germline V gene lookup returns CDR1 MNHEY and CDR2 SVGAGI.

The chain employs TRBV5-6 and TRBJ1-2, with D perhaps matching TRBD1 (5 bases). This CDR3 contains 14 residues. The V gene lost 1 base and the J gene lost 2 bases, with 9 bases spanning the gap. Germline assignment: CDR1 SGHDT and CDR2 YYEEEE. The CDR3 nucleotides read TGTGCCAGCAGCTTGAAGGACATAAACTATGGCTACACCTTC. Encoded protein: CASSLKDINYGYTF.

The CDR3 loop reads CSVTQGQGYTEAFF. The CDR3 DNA reads as TGCAGCGTTACACAGGGCCAAGGGTACACTGAAGCTTTCTTT. This rearrangement joins TRBV29-1 to TRBJ1-1; weak D call: TRBD1 (6 bases). The V end lost 5 bases, the J end lost 3 bases, and 16 bases lay between the germline ends. Germline CDR1 SQVTM, CDR2 ANQGSEA. This CDR3 has 14 amino acids.

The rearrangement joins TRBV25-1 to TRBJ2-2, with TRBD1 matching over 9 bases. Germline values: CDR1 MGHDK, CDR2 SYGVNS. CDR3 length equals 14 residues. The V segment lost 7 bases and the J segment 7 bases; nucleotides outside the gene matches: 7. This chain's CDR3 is CASTVTGGNGELFF. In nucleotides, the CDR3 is TGTGCCAGCACGGTGACAGGGGGGAACGGGGAGCTGTTTTTT.

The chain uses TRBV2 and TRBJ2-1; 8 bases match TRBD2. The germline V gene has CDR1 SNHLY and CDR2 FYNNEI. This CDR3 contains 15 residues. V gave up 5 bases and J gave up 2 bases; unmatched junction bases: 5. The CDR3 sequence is CASSSAGEAYNEQFF. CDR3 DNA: TGTGCCAGCAGTTCAGCGGGGGAGGCCTACAATGAGCAGTTCTTC.

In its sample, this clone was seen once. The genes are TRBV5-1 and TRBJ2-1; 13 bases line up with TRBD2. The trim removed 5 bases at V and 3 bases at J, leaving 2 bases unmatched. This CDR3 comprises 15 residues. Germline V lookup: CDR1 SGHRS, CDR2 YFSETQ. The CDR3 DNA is TGCGCCAGCAGTAGGACTAGCGGGAGCTACAATGAGCAGTTCTTC. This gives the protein CASSRTSGSYNEQFF.

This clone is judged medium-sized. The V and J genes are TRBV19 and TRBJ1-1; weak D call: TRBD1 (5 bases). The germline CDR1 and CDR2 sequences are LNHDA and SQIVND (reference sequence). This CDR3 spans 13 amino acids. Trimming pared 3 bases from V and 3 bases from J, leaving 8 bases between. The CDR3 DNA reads TGTGCCAGTAGTATCGTGGGGGACACTGAAGCTTTCTTT. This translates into CASSIVGDTEAFF.

The CDR3 DNA sequence: TGTGCCAGTAGTATAGTAGGGGAGGGAGTCGGGGAGCTGTTTTTT. Encoded protein: CASSIVGEGVGELFF. The chain recombines TRBV19 with TRBJ2-2; 7 bases map to TRBD2. Germline V gene lookup returns CDR1 LNHDA and CDR2 SQIVND (reference sequence). The CDR3 consists of 15 residues. V lost 1 base, J lost 7 bases, and 6 bases stayed unmatched.

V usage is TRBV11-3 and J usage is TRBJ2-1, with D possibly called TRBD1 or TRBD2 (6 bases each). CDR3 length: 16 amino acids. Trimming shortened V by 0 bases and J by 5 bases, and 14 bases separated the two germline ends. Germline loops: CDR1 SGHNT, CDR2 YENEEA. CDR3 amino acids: CASSLEQGGVDNEQFF. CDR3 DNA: TGTGCCAGCAGCTTAGAACAGGGAGGAGTAGACAATGAGCAGTTCTTC. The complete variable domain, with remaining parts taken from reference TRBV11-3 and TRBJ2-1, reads EAGVVQSPRYKIIEKKQPVAFWCNPISGHNTLYWYLQNLGQGPELLIRYENEEAVDDSQLPKDRFSAERLKGVDSTLKIQPAELGDSAVYLCASSLEQGGVDNEQFFGPGTRLTVL.

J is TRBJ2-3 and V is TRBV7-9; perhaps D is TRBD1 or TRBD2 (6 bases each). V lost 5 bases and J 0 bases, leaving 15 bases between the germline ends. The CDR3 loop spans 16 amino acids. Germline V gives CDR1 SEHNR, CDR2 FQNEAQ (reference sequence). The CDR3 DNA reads TGTGCCAGCAGCCCGGGGGCAGCGACTAGCACAGATACGCAGTATTTT. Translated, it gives CASSPGAATSTDTQYF.

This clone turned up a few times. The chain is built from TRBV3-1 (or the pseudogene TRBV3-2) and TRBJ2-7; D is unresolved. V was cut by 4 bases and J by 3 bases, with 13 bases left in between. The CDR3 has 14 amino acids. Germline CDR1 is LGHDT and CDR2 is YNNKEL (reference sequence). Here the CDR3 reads CASSPQRVHYEQYF. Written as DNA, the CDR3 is TGTGCCAGCAGCCCCCAGCGAGTACACTACGAGCAGTACTTC.